What follows are 7 T cell receptor beta chains derived from one specimen sequenced in a study of blood T cell repertoires in COVID-19. Profiled with immunoSEQ multiplex PCR; TCRdb holds only in-frame clones, not every one. This sample has approximately 170,000 clones, with 85% found just once. The sample taken for sequencing was peripheral blood. The receptors originated from a woman aged 80 or over with COVID-19, enrolled during active disease.

This clone was seen once. V and J are TRBV18 and TRBJ2-3; 8 positions agree with TRBD2. CDR3 length: 19 amino acids. Germline V CDR1 and CDR2: KGHSH, LQKENI. V trimming: 3 bases; J trimming: 4 bases; junction bases outside the gene matches: 18. The CDR3 DNA follows: TGTGCCAGCTCACCTCCCCCGGTGCATTCGGGGGGGCTTTCAGATACGCAGTATTTT. This codes for CASSPPPVHSGGLSDTQYF. Full variable domain (remainder filled in from reference TRBV18 and TRBJ2-3): NAGVMQNPRHLVRRRGQEARLRCSPMKGHSHVYWYRQLPEEGLKFMVYLQKENIIDESGMPKERFSAEFPKEGPSILRIQQVVRGDSAAYFCASSPPPVHSGGLSDTQYFGPGTRLTVL.

This chain joins TRBV5-1 and TRBJ2-2; tentatively, D is TRBD1 (6 bases). CDR3 length equals 14 residues. Germline CDR1 reads SGHRS; CDR2 reads YFSETQ. Trimming removed 4 bases from V and 4 bases from J, with 11 bases in between. CDR3 protein: CASSGGHLTGELFF. In DNA, the CDR3 is TGCGCCAGCAGCGGGGGACATCTCACCGGGGAGCTGTTTTTT.

J is TRBJ1-1 and V is TRBV5-1; D is possibly TRBD1 (6 bases). CDR3 length equals 14 residues. The ends were cut back, 4 bases at V and 1 base at J, with 11 bases in the middle. The germline CDR1 and CDR2 sequences are SGHRS and YFSETQ. DNA of the CDR3: TGCGCCAGCAGCCGCCCGGGACAGAACACTGAAGCTTTCTTT. This codes for CASSRPGQNTEAFF.

The chain combines TRBV3-1 (or the pseudogene TRBV3-2) with TRBJ2-3; 8 bases map to TRBD2. The CDR3 loop spans 14 amino acids. Germline V gene sequence: CDR1 LGHDT, CDR2 YNNKEL (reference sequence). Germline trimming cut 9 bases from V and 0 bases from J; bases unmatched to any gene: 5. DNA of the CDR3: TGTGCCAGTCCGATAGCGGGAAGCACAGATACGCAGTATTTT. This sequence encodes CASPIAGSTDTQYF.

V gene TRBV20-1 combines with J gene TRBJ2-1; D is unresolved. Germline loops: CDR1 DFQATT, CDR2 SNEGSKA (reference sequence). The CDR3 runs 11 residues. Trimming took off 4 bases at V and 10 bases at J, with 11 bases between the two ends. The CDR3 DNA is TGCAGTGCTATAATTAACTACGAGCAGTTCTTC. This gives the protein CSAIINYEQFF.

The gene calls are TRBV10-3 and TRBJ1-2; weak D call: TRBD1 (5 bases). The germline gives CDR1 ENHRY, CDR2 SYGVKD. V shed 5 bases and J shed 11 bases, with 15 bases lying between them. This CDR3 has 12 amino acids. The CDR3 sequence is CAISSPTAKYTF. The CDR3 coding sequence is TGTGCCATCAGTAGCCCGACAGCTAAGTACACCTTC.

The V and J genes are TRBV20-1 and TRBJ2-4; 8 positions agree with TRBD2. J gave up 3 bases and V 3 bases, and 16 bases lay outside the gene matches. The CDR3 is made up of 18 amino acids. Germline CDR1 and CDR2: DFQATT and SNEGSKA (reference sequence). Written as DNA, the CDR3 is TGCAGTGCTAGTTTTCTGTGGGTAGCGGGATTAGGCAAAAACATTCAGTACTTC. This codes for CSASFLWVAGLGKNIQYF.